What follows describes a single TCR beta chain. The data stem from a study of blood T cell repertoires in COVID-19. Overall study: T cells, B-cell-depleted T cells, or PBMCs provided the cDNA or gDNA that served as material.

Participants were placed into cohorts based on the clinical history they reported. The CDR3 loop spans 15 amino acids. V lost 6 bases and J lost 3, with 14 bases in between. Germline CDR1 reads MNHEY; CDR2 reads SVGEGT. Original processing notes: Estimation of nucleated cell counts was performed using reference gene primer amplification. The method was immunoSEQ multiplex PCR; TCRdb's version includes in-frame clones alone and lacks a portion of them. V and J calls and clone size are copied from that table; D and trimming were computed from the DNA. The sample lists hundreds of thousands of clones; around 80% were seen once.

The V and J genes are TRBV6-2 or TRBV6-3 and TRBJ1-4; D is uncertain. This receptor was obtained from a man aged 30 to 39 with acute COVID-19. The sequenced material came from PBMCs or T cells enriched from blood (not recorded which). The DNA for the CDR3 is TGTGCCAGCAGCCTCACCGTGGCCCCTAATGAAAAACTGTTTTTT. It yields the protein CASSLTVAPNEKLFF.